This T cell receptor beta chain derives from a study of tumor-infiltrating lymphocytes in oesophageal squamous cell carcinoma. This clonotype was found many times. The final CDR3 position lacks the conserved phenylalanine or tryptophan, pointing to a likely read error. No DNA is shown, since the ends of the CDR3 on it are uncertain; the CDR3 is the one TCRdb lists. Including both end residues, the CDR3 is 15 amino acids long. The germline V gene encodes CDR1 SGHTA and CDR2 FQGNSA. TCRdb ran MiXCR on the PCR reads and lists one entry per CDR3 protein. Of 15,000 to 20,000 distinct CDR3 sequences in the sample, roughly two fifths were seen once.

Sequencing was carried out using normal esophageal tissue next to the tumor. This chain uses TRBV7-2 with TRBJ2-7; TRBD1 is the table's D call, not checked against the DNA. The clonotype was recovered from a female donor with esophageal squamous cell carcinoma. The CDR3 loop reads CASSPGTGRGYTFGS.